This T cell receptor beta chain was sequenced during a study of T-cell reconstitution after alpha-beta-depleted transplantation in children. Preparing the TCRbeta library involved the use of unique molecular identifiers. TCRdb analysed the PCR reads with MiXCR anew, one entry per CDR3 protein. The sample has hundreds of thousands of distinct CDR3 sequences; roughly 10% are singletons. This clonotype was counted a few times. The V end lost 6 bases, the J end lost 8 bases, and 11 bases lay between the germline ends. The CDR3 contains 12 residues. The germline V gene encodes CDR1 SNHLY and CDR2 FYNNEI. The rearrangement uses TRBV2 and TRBJ2-1; no definite D call. The receptor comes from a child in the first two years of life with acute myeloid leukemia, due to receive a stem cell transplant. The sequencing here drew on PBMCs, taken before TCRalphabeta/CD19-depleted stem cell transplant. The CDR3 region has the DNA TGTGCCAGCAGCTTAATTGGGGATGAGCAGTTCTTC. Protein: CASSLIGDEQFF.